Following are 13 T cell receptor beta chains from one sample sequenced in a study of T cell repertoires in cytomegalovirus infection. Via MiXCR, TCRdb re-called the reads, giving one row per CDR3 protein. The sample records 80,000 to 95,000 distinct CDR3 sequences, less than 30% being singletons. No antigen has been assigned to these receptors. The input for sequencing was CD8+ T cells from cultured PBMCs, taken from culture after CMV antigen stimulation. The receptors were sampled from a human donor in good health (CMV status not recorded). Some clones in this sample may be carry-over from other donors' samples.

This clonotype was recorded a few times. The rearrangement links TRBV27 to TRBJ1-4; D call uncertain. The CDR3 covers 12 residues. Trimming shortened V by 6 bases and J by 3 bases, and 5 bases separated the two germline ends. Germline CDR1 and CDR2: MNHEY and SMNVEV (reference sequence). In DNA, the CDR3 is TGTGCCAGCAGGGGTGCTAATGAAAAACTGTTTTTT. Translating gives CASRGANEKLFF.

For the CDR3, the DNA is TGTGCCAGTAGAATGCCGGGACTTCCCAATGAGCAGTTCTTC. Translated, it gives CASRMPGLPNEQFF. V and J are TRBV19 and TRBJ2-1; D may be TRBD2 (6 bases). The CDR3 extends over 14 amino acids. V was shortened by 6 bases and J by 6 bases, with 15 bases between the two germline ends. Germline values: CDR1 LNHDA, CDR2 SQIVND (reference sequence).

The J gene is TRBJ2-3, the V gene TRBV12-3 or TRBV12-4, with 10 nucleotides matching TRBD2. This CDR3 region has 15 residues. Trimming removed 5 bases from V and 3 bases from J; junction bases left unmatched: 5. The chain's CDR3 is CASSHSGGRTDTQYF. The CDR3 DNA follows: TGTGCCAGCAGTCATAGCGGGGGGCGGACAGATACGCAGTATTTT.

In its sample, this clonotype was seen once. One end of the junction is discordant with germline, which a read error may explain. J is TRBJ2-7 and V is TRBV4-1; 8 nucleotides agree with TRBD2. In germline, CDR1 is MGHRA, CDR2 YSYEKL. This CDR3 is built from 17 residues. The DNA for the CDR3 is TGTGCCAGCAGCCAAGAAGGGTTCGGGGGGGCGCGGGACGAGCAGTACTTC. This codes for CASSQEGFGGARDEQYF.

This clonotype was seen at least ten times. V and J are TRBV27 and TRBJ2-1; D gene uncertain. This CDR3 spans 13 amino acids. Looked up from germline, CDR1 is MNHEY and CDR2 is SMNVEV (reference sequence). Trimming removed 6 bases from V and 3 bases from J, with 9 bases in between. The CDR3: CASRDQLYNEQFF. The DNA of the CDR3 is TGTGCCAGCAGGGACCAACTCTACAATGAGCAGTTCTTC.

The rearrangement uses TRBV4-1 and TRBJ2-5; no firm D call. The germline gives CDR1 MGHRA, CDR2 YSYEKL. The length of the CDR3 is 13 residues. V was pared by 2 bases and J by 2 bases, with 6 bases between. The CDR3 region has the DNA TGCGCCAGCAGCCAACCAGAACAAGAGACCCAGTACTTC. Translated, it gives CASSQPEQETQYF.

The CDR3, as DNA: TGTGCCACCAGCAAGGGCAGGGAGTGGTTGTTCGGCAATCAGCCCCAGCATTTT. Its protein is CATSKGREWLFGNQPQHF. V and J are TRBV15 and TRBJ1-5, with D possibly matching TRBD1 (5 bases). V was clipped by 4 bases and J by 2 bases, with 21 bases between them. From germline, CDR1 is LNHNV and CDR2 YYDKDF (reference sequence). The CDR3 extends over 18 amino acids.

A remark on this clonotype: A junction end diverges from the germline sequence, so it may reflect a read error. The chain carries TRBV7-9 and TRBJ2-1; the match to TRBD1 covers 8 bases. Germline V gives CDR1 SEHNR, CDR2 FQNEAQ (reference sequence). The CDR3 runs 12 residues. The CDR3, as DNA: TGTGCCGGCAGACAGGGGAACAATGAGCAGTTCTTC. Translated, it gives CAGRQGNNEQFF.

This sequence joins TRBV6-6 and TRBJ2-3; TRBD2 is a possible D gene (5 bases). Deletions cut 4 bases from V and 6 bases from J, with 8 bases between. CDR1 and CDR2 from the germline V gene are MNHNY and SVGAGI (reference sequence). This CDR3 has 12 amino acids. CDR3: CASSLERDTQYF. The CDR3 nucleotides are TGTGCCAGCAGTTTAGAGCGGGATACGCAGTATTTT.

This chain joins TRBV28 and TRBJ2-2, with a weak D call TRBD2 (6 bases). Deletions cut 1 base from V and 5 bases from J, with 20 bases between. CDR1 and CDR2 (germline): MDHEN, SYDVKM. The CDR3 covers 18 residues. CDR3 DNA: TGTGCCAGCAGTTTATATTTTACGGGGGAGCTACTTACCGGGGAGCTGTTTTTT. Translated, it gives CASSLYFTGELLTGELFF.

J is TRBJ2-6 and V is TRBV15; D unclear. Trimming pared 3 bases from V and 3 bases from J, leaving 21 bases between. The CDR3 runs 19 residues. The germline gives CDR1 LNHNV, CDR2 YYDKDF (reference sequence). The CDR3 nucleotides are TGTGCCACCAGCAGGGCATTATCGGACGGGTTCGATGGGGCCAACGTCCTGACTTTC. Amino acids: CATSRALSDGFDGANVLTF.

This clonotype has more than one count but fewer than ten. V gene TRBV6-2 or TRBV6-3 combines with J gene TRBJ1-1; D is unresolved. Germline CDR1 MNHEY, CDR2 SVGEGT. V gave up 3 bases and J gave up 6 bases, with 8 bases separating them. This CDR3 contains 12 residues. The CDR3: CASSYSEAEAFF. CDR3 coding DNA: TGTGCCAGCAGTTATTCTGAGGCTGAAGCTTTCTTT.

The chain recombines TRBV5-5 with TRBJ1-1; no clear D. The CDR3 is 14 amino acids. Germline CDR1 reads SGHKS; CDR2 reads YYEKEE (reference sequence). V lost 0 bases and J lost 4, with 10 bases in between. The CDR3: CASSLAKGPTEAFF. In nucleotides, the CDR3 is TGTGCCAGCAGCTTGGCCAAGGGCCCCACTGAAGCTTTCTTT.